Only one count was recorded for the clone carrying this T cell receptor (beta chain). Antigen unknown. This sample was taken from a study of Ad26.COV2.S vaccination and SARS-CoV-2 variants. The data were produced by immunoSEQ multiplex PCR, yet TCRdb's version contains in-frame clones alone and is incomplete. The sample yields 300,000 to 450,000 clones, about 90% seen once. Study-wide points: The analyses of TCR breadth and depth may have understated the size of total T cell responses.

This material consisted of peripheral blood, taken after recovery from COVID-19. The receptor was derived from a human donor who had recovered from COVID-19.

The CDR3 region is CASSQQGTENIQYF. In nucleotides, the CDR3 is TGTGCCAGCAGCCAGCAGGGGACGGAAAACATTCAGTACTTC. The chain links TRBV5-4 to TRBJ2-4, with D perhaps TRBD1 (6 bases). CDR1 and CDR2 (germline): SGHNT, YYREEE (reference sequence). CDR3 size: 14 residues. V lost 4 bases and J 5 bases, leaving 13 bases between the germline ends.